Listed here are 20 T cell receptor beta chains from one sample, sequenced in a study of blood T cell repertoires in COVID-19. Clones were sequenced by immunoSEQ multiplex PCR, and TCRdb holds only the in-frame ones, with some missing. The table includes a few hundred thousand clones, 90% detected once. Sequencing input: peripheral blood. These TCRs come from a woman in her twenties or thirties with COVID-19, enrolled during active disease.

The chain uses TRBV18 and TRBJ2-3, with 9 bases that match TRBD2. Germline V gene lookup returns CDR1 KGHSH and CDR2 LQKENI. V was pared by 3 bases and J by 4 bases, with 17 bases of the junction left unmatched. This CDR3 has 19 amino acids. CDR3 in amino acids: CASSPLPPGSGSMSDTQYF. The CDR3, as DNA: TGTGCCAGCTCACCTCTTCCCCCCGGTAGCGGGAGCATGTCAGATACGCAGTATTTT.

The V and J genes are TRBV2 and TRBJ1-1; D remains ambiguous. The CDR3 is made up of 11 amino acids. CDR1 SNHLY and CDR2 FYNNEI come from the germline V gene. V was shortened by 2 bases and J by 14 bases, with 12 bases between the two germline ends. The CDR3 nucleotides read TGTGCCAGCAGTGAACTCTCAACGGGGTTCTTT. Translation: CASSELSTGFF.

V gene TRBV2 combines with J gene TRBJ2-5, with 8 bases fitting TRBD1. Germline loops: CDR1 SNHLY, CDR2 FYNNEI. The V gene end was trimmed by 8 bases and the J gene end by 0 bases; junction bases not matched to a gene: 8. This CDR3 contains 15 residues. In nucleotides, the CDR3 is TGTGCCAGCCATGACAGGGGCCGGGACCAAGAGACCCAGTACTTC. This gives the protein CASHDRGRDQETQYF.

This sequence joins TRBV5-5 and TRBJ2-5; 9 nucleotides agree with TRBD1. Germline V CDR1 and CDR2: SGHKS, YYEKEE (reference sequence). V dropped 3 bases and J dropped 3; count of bases not matched to a gene: 3. The CDR3 runs 14 residues. The CDR3 loop is CASSWTGAEETQYF. CDR3 DNA: TGTGCCAGCAGCTGGACAGGGGCCGAAGAGACCCAGTACTTC.

The chain combines TRBV6-5 with TRBJ2-2, with 7 bases fitting TRBD2. After removal of 0 bases from V and 2 bases from J, the junction contained 3 bases not matched to a gene. The CDR3 spans 16 residues. CDR1 is MNHEY, CDR2 SVGAGI, per germline. CDR3 bases: TGTGCCAGCAGTTACTCGAGCGGGATTAACACCGGGGAGCTGTTTTTT. It encodes CASSYSSGINTGELFF.

The chain recombines TRBV5-6 with TRBJ1-4; D might be TRBD1 (5 bases). This CDR3 region has 17 residues. V was trimmed by 0 bases and J by 8 bases, leaving 20 bases between them. Germline V gene lookup returns CDR1 SGHDT and CDR2 YYEEEE. The CDR3 loop reads CASSLAAQGGWDEKLFF. In DNA form, the CDR3 reads TGTGCCAGCAGCTTGGCCGCGCAGGGAGGTTGGGACGAAAAACTGTTTTTT.

The sample holds a few counts of this clone. The chain employs TRBV15 and TRBJ2-7; 9 bases align to TRBD1. Germline CDR1 is LNHNV and CDR2 is YYDKDF (reference sequence). V shed 6 bases, J shed 5 bases, and the junction held 2 bases outside the gene matches. The CDR3 is 12 residues long. The CDR3 sequence: CATRDRGDEQYF. CDR3 sequence (DNA): TGTGCCACCAGGGACAGGGGCGACGAGCAGTACTTC.

The chain links TRBV5-4 to TRBJ1-1; 8 bases line up with TRBD1. Trimming took 5 bases from V and 5 from J; bases not matched to a gene: 5. CDR1 is SGHNT, CDR2 YYREEE, per germline (reference sequence). The CDR3 spans 13 residues. CDR3 amino acids: CASRKDRGTEAFF. CDR3 bases: TGTGCCAGCAGGAAAGACAGGGGAACTGAAGCTTTCTTT.

The rearrangement joins TRBV18 to TRBJ2-1; 11 bases are a match to TRBD2. Germline trimming cut 3 bases from V and 5 bases from J; bases unmatched to any gene: 6. The CDR3 is 16 amino acids. In germline, CDR1 is KGHSH, CDR2 LQKENI. The CDR3 DNA follows: TGTGCCAGCTCACCGGTAGCGGGAGGGATTAACAATGAGCAGTTCTTC. Protein product: CASSPVAGGINNEQFF. The full variable domain, with the rest looked up from reference TRBV18 and TRBJ2-1, is NAGVMQNPRHLVRRRGQEARLRCSPMKGHSHVYWYRQLPEEGLKFMVYLQKENIIDESGMPKERFSAEFPKEGPSILRIQQVVRGDSAAYFCASSPVAGGINNEQFFGPGTRLTVL.

The rearrangement joins TRBV19 to TRBJ1-5, with D possibly TRBD1 on 6 matching bases. Germline V gene sequence: CDR1 LNHDA, CDR2 SQIVND (reference sequence). Trimming left V 7 bases short and J 5 bases short, with 12 bases between. CDR3 length: 13 amino acids. The CDR3 spells CASNHRVHQPQHF. DNA of the CDR3: TGTGCCAGTAACCACAGGGTGCATCAGCCCCAGCATTTT.

V usage is TRBV5-6 and J usage is TRBJ1-4, with 10 bases lining up with TRBD1. The length of the CDR3 is 15 residues. From germline, CDR1 is SGHDT and CDR2 YYEEEE. The trim removed 4 bases at V and 6 bases at J, leaving 6 bases unmatched. The CDR3 here is CASSVSGTGDEKLFF. The DNA of the CDR3 is TGTGCCAGCAGCGTATCCGGGACAGGGGATGAAAAACTGTTTTTT.

This clone was detected a few times. V usage is TRBV4-3 and J usage is TRBJ1-1; D perhaps matches TRBD1 (5 bases). The germline gives CDR1 LGHNA, CDR2 YSLEER. V was cut by 4 bases and J by 11 bases, with 17 bases left in between. The length of the CDR3 is 13 residues. The CDR3 DNA reads TGCGCCAGCAGCCTTGACAGCCAGGGAAGGGCTTTCTTT. Protein product: CASSLDSQGRAFF.

CDR3 in DNA: TGTGCCAGCAGCTTGGTCCCGACGTTACAGGCTAATGAAAAACTGTTTTTT. Residues: CASSLVPTLQANEKLFF. V usage is TRBV5-4 and J usage is TRBJ1-4; D perhaps matches TRBD1 (5 bases). The CDR3 is 17 amino acids. The germline V gene has CDR1 SGHNT and CDR2 YYREEE (reference sequence). Trimming shortened V by 0 bases and J by 3 bases, and 15 bases separated the two germline ends.

The gene calls are TRBV5-1 and TRBJ1-2; D unclear. Per the germline V gene, CDR1 is SGHRS and CDR2 is YFSETQ. The ends were cut back, 4 bases at V and 4 bases at J, with 14 bases in the middle. This CDR3 region has 14 residues. CDR3 bases: TGCGCCAGCAGCCTGGACTGGCGGGGCTATGGCTACACCTTC. It translates to CASSLDWRGYGYTF.

This sequence joins TRBV19 and TRBJ2-3; D is unresolved. The CDR3 runs to 15 residues. The germline gives CDR1 LNHDA, CDR2 SQIVND (reference sequence). The V end was cut by 3 bases, the J end by 5 bases, with 15 bases between. The CDR3 bases are TGTGCCAGTAGTATGGGTGACCGGGTGGGAGATACGCAGTATTTT. It translates to CASSMGDRVGDTQYF. Using reference TRBV19 and TRBJ2-3 for the parts outside the CDR3, the full variable domain is DGGITQSPKYLFRKEGQNVTLSCEQNLNHDAMYWYRQDPGQGLRLIYYSQIVNDFQKGDIAEGYSVSREKKESFPLTVTSAQKNPTAFYLCASSMGDRVGDTQYFGPGTRLTVL.

The rearrangement links TRBV7-3 to TRBJ1-2, with a tentative D call TRBD1 (5 bases). This CDR3 contains 14 residues. V was pared by 2 bases and J by 4 bases, with 11 bases between. Germline V gives CDR1 SGHTA, CDR2 FQGTGA. The CDR3 is CASSLGGGPYGYTF. The CDR3 DNA is TGTGCCAGCAGCTTAGGGGGAGGGCCCTATGGCTACACCTTC.

The chain carries TRBV7-2 and TRBJ2-7; unclear D gene. CDR1 is SGHTA and CDR2 is FQGNSA in the germline V gene. The CDR3 contains 14 residues. V was cut by 5 bases and J by 6 bases, with 17 bases left in between. The CDR3 DNA follows: TGTGCCAGCAGCCTGAACGACCAGACTCGCGAGCAGTACTTC. This sequence encodes CASSLNDQTREQYF.

The V call is TRBV2, the J call TRBJ2-1; D perhaps matches TRBD2 (5 bases). The germline V and J ends were trimmed by 7 bases and 0 bases, with 13 bases remaining between them. Germline values: CDR1 SNHLY, CDR2 FYNNEI. This CDR3 has 15 residues. CDR3 region: CASTAERSSYNEQFF. The CDR3 nucleotides are TGTGCCAGCACGGCGGAGCGGAGCTCCTACAATGAGCAGTTCTTC.

The rearrangement joins TRBV7-2 to TRBJ2-7; tentatively, D is TRBD2 (5 bases). Germline loops: CDR1 SGHTA, CDR2 FQGNSA. The CDR3 covers 12 residues. With 3 bases removed from V and 3 bases from J, the gap between germline ends came to 6 bases. The CDR3 spells CASSFAGYEQYF. CDR3 bases: TGTGCCAGCAGCTTTGCGGGCTACGAGCAGTACTTC. The full variable domain, in which reference TRBV7-2 and TRBJ2-7 provide the parts outside the CDR3, is GAGVSQSPSNKVTEKGKDVELRCDPISGHTALYWYRQSLGQGLEFLIYFQGNSAPDKSGLPSDRFSAERTGGSVSTLTIQRTQQEDSAVYLCASSFAGYEQYFGPGTRLTVT.

CDR3 protein: CASSLSDPYGEETQYF. CDR3 DNA: TGTGCCAGCAGCTTATCTGACCCTTACGGGGAAGAGACCCAGTACTTC. The chain has TRBV7-8 and TRBJ2-5, with a tentative D call TRBD2 (5 bases). Germline CDR1 is SGHVS and CDR2 is FQNEAQ. CDR3 length equals 16 residues. V lost 2 bases, J lost 3 bases, and 16 bases lay in between.